Given below is one T cell receptor (beta chain) in context. The data stem from a study of Tregs in tolerant kidney transplant recipients. Trimming took 5 bases from V and 2 from J, leaving 17 bases between them. In germline, CDR1 is SGHDT, CDR2 YYEEEE. There are 16 residues in the CDR3. Method: immunoSEQ multiplex PCR; TCRdb's copy keeps in-frame clones and lacks some. The sample has some 110,000 clones; 85% to 95% are singletons. This chain links TRBV5-6 with TRBJ1-3; the D is unclear. Specimen: CD4+ T cells from blood. The receptor was isolated from a human donor in good health. This CDR3 reads CASSYDPRAPGNTIYF. For the CDR3, the DNA is TGTGCCAGCAGTTATGATCCGCGGGCGCCTGGAAACACCATATATTTT.